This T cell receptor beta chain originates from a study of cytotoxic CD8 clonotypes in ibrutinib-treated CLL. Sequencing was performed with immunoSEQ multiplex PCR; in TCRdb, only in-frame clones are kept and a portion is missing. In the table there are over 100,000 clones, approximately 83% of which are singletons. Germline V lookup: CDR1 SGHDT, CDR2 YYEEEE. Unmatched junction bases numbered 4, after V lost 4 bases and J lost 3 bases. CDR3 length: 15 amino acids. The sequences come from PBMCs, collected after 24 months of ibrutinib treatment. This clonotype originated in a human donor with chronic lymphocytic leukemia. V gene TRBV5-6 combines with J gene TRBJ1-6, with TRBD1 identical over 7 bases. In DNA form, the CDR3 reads TGTGCCAGCAGCCTGGGACAGAACTATAATTCACCCCTCCACTTT. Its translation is CASSLGQNYNSPLHF.